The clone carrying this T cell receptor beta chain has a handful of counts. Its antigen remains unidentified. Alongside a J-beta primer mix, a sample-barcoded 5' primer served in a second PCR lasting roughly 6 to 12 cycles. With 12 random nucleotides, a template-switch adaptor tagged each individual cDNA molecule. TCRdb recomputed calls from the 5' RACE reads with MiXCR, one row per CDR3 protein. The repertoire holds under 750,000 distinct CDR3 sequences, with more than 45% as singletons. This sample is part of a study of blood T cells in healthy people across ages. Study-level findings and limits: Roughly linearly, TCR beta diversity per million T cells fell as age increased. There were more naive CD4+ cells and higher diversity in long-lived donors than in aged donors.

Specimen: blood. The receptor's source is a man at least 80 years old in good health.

The CDR3 protein is CASSLAGSLAEQYF. CDR3 nucleotides: TGTGCCAGCAGCTTAGCCGGCAGTTTGGCCGAGCAGTACTTC. V usage is TRBV7-2 and J usage is TRBJ2-7, with D hard to call. V was pared by 0 bases and J by 6 bases, with 12 bases between. The CDR3 totals 14 residues. Germline V lookup: CDR1 SGHTA, CDR2 FQGNSA.